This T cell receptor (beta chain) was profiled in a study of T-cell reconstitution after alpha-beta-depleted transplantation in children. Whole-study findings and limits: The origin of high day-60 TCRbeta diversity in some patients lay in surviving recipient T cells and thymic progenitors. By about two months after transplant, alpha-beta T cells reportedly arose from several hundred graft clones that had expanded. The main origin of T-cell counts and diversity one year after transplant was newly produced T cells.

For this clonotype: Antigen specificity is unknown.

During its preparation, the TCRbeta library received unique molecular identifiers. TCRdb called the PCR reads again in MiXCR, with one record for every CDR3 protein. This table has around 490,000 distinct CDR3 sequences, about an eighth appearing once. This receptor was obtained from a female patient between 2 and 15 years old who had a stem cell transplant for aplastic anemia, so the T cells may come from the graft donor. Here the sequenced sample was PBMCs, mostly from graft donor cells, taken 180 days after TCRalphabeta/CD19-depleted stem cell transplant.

In DNA, the CDR3 is TGTGCCAGCAGCCGTACCGCGGACTCGACGGGAAACACCATATATTTT. It yields the protein CASSRTADSTGNTIYF. V and J are TRBV11-2 and TRBJ1-3; D call uncertain. Trimming stripped 5 bases from V and 4 bases from J, with 18 bases between. Germline assignment: CDR1 SGHAT and CDR2 FQNNGV. This CDR3 has 16 amino acids.